Shown below are 15 T cell receptor beta chains from a single sample sequenced in a study of blood T cell repertoires in COVID-19. The table came from immunoSEQ multiplex PCR; TCRdb's copy has only in-frame clones and leaves some out. The table shows approximately 100,000 clones, with approximately 91% occurring only once. Input material: peripheral blood. Receptors were obtained from a man between 50 and 59 years old with acute or convalescent COVID-19.

The rearrangement joins TRBV6-5 to TRBJ2-7; 8 nucleotides match TRBD2. Looked up from germline, CDR1 is MNHEY and CDR2 is SVGAGI. CDR3 length: 15 amino acids. The J segment lost 3 bases and the V segment lost 2 bases, leaving 6 bases of the junction unmatched. The CDR3 loop reads CASSYGRGASYEQYF. Here the CDR3 DNA reads TGTGCCAGCAGTTACGGGCGGGGGGCCAGCTACGAGCAGTACTTC.

This sequence joins TRBV27 and TRBJ2-1, with 13 bases lining up with TRBD2. The junction had 2 bases not matched to a gene; V was cut back by 5 bases and J by 4 bases. This CDR3 spans 15 amino acids. The V gene's germline CDR1 is MNHEY and CDR2 SMNVEV (reference sequence). This chain's CDR3 is CASSVTSGGYNEQFF. DNA of the CDR3: TGTGCCAGCAGTGTGACTAGCGGGGGGTACAATGAGCAGTTCTTC.

This chain uses TRBV6-5 with TRBJ2-7; D unclear. In germline, CDR1 is MNHEY, CDR2 SVGAGI. The CDR3 has 12 residues. Between the trimmed V and J ends, which lost 8 bases and 2 bases, there was a span of 10 bases. The CDR3 is CASQKYPYEQYF. DNA of the CDR3: TGTGCCAGCCAGAAATATCCCTACGAGCAGTACTTC.

This clone appeared a single time. The rearrangement uses TRBV7-9 and TRBJ1-5, with D possibly matching TRBD1 (6 bases). The CDR3 has 13 amino acids. Trimming stripped 5 bases from V and 4 bases from J, with 9 bases between. The germline CDR1 and CDR2 sequences are SEHNR and FQNEAQ (reference sequence). The CDR3 region has the DNA TGTGCCAGCAGCAAACAGGGTAATCAGCCCCAGCATTTT. As protein: CASSKQGNQPQHF.

This chain uses TRBV4-1 with TRBJ2-7; D is perhaps TRBD2 (6 bases). V lost 0 bases and J 3 bases, leaving 12 bases between the germline ends. The CDR3 runs 15 residues. Germline V gene lookup returns CDR1 MGHRA and CDR2 YSYEKL. For the CDR3, the DNA is TGCGCCAGCAGCCAAGATGCCACTAGCAACTACGAGCAGTACTTC. Amino acid sequence: CASSQDATSNYEQYF.

The chain uses TRBV6-5 and TRBJ1-5; 7 nucleotides agree with TRBD1. CDR1 is MNHEY and CDR2 is SVGAGI in the germline V gene. The CDR3 runs to 13 residues. After removal of 6 bases from V and 8 bases from J, the junction contained 7 bases not matched to a gene. CDR3: CASRETGREPQHF. CDR3 DNA sequence: TGTGCCAGCAGGGAGACAGGGCGAGAGCCCCAGCATTTT.

V and J are TRBV19 and TRBJ1-1; 10 positions match TRBD1. Germline CDR1 is LNHDA and CDR2 is SQIVND (reference sequence). V lost 7 bases to trimming and J lost 4 bases; unmatched junction nucleotides: 6. This CDR3 comprises 14 residues. The CDR3 region has the DNA TGTGCCAGTAATATGGGGACAGGGGTCACTGAAGCTTTCTTT. Protein product: CASNMGTGVTEAFF.

The chain links TRBV6-4 to TRBJ1-1; the D is unclear. Germline V gene lookup returns CDR1 MRHNA and CDR2 SNTAGT. V shed 6 bases and J shed 3 bases, with 11 bases lying between them. The CDR3 length is 13 residues. The CDR3 region has the DNA TGTGCCAGCAGGCGTGGGCGGGACACTGAAGCTTTCTTT. It is translated as CASRRGRDTEAFF.

This CDR3 is CASSVGSGATTQYF. The CDR3, as DNA: TGTGCCAGCAGTGTTGGTAGCGGGGCGACTACGCAGTATTTT. The J gene is TRBJ2-3, the V gene TRBV2; TRBD2 agrees at 8 bases. CDR3 length: 14 amino acids. CDR1 SNHLY and CDR2 FYNNEI come from the germline V gene. J gave up 8 bases and V 4 bases, and 8 bases lay outside the gene matches.

The CDR3 sequence is CASSQSADGDEKLFF. The CDR3 region has the DNA TGCGCCAGCAGTCAATCAGCGGACGGGGATGAAAAACTGTTTTTT. The chain links TRBV23-1 to TRBJ1-4; D is unresolved. Being an ORF, TRBV23-1 has a function that is uncertain. CDR3 length: 15 residues. Trimming stripped 0 bases from V and 6 bases from J, with 11 bases between.

The chain couples TRBV2 to TRBJ1-2, with TRBD1 as a possible D gene (6 bases). Trimming shortened V by 7 bases and J by 1 base, and 19 bases separated the two germline ends. Germline CDR1 and CDR2: SNHLY and FYNNEI. The CDR3 totals 16 residues. This CDR3 reads CASIASRAGDNYGYTF. As DNA, the CDR3 is TGTGCCAGCATCGCCTCACGGGCAGGGGATAACTATGGCTACACCTTC. The full variable domain, completed using reference TRBV2 and TRBJ1-2, is EPEVTQTPSHQVTQMGQEVILRCVPISNHLYFYWYRQILGQKVEFLVSFYNNEISEKSEIFDDQFSVERPDGSNFTLKIRSTKLEDSAMYFCASIASRAGDNYGYTFGSGTRLTVV.

The chain carries TRBV7-6 and TRBJ2-3; 11 nucleotides align to TRBD2. This CDR3 comprises 15 residues. V lost 1 base, J lost 4 bases, and 1 base stayed unmatched. The germline V gene encodes CDR1 SGHVS and CDR2 FNYEAQ. CDR3 loop: CASSLVSGGADTQYF. For the CDR3, the DNA is TGTGCCAGCAGCTTAGTTAGCGGGGGGGCAGATACGCAGTATTTT.

This sequence joins TRBV19 and TRBJ1-5, with a weak D call TRBD1 (6 bases). Germline CDR1 reads LNHDA; CDR2 reads SQIVND (reference sequence). V lost 6 bases, J lost 1 base, and 13 bases lay in between. The CDR3 covers 15 residues. The CDR3 nucleotides read TGTGCCAGTAGGGGCCGGGGGGGCAGCAATCAGCCCCAGCATTTT. As protein: CASRGRGGSNQPQHF.

The chain has TRBV5-6 and TRBJ2-7; 8 bases are shared with TRBD1. This CDR3 spans 17 amino acids. The germline V gene has CDR1 SGHDT and CDR2 YYEEEE. V lost 0 bases to trimming and J lost 5 bases; unmatched junction nucleotides: 13. CDR3: CASSLDSPGQEFNEQYF. Here the CDR3 DNA reads TGTGCCAGCAGCTTGGATTCTCCGGGACAGGAGTTCAACGAGCAGTACTTC. Based on the CDR3 plus reference TRBV5-6 and TRBJ2-7, the full variable domain is DAGVTQSPTHLIKTRGQQVTLRCSPKSGHDTVSWYQQALGQGPQFIFQYYEEEERQRGNFPDRFSGHQFPNYSSELNVNALLLGDSALYLCASSLDSPGQEFNEQYFGPGTRLTVT.

The chain is built from TRBV6-5 and TRBJ1-5; D is ambiguous. Trimming shortened V by 11 bases and J by 2 bases, and 10 bases separated the two germline ends. The CDR3 is made up of 12 amino acids. The germline gives CDR1 MNHEY, CDR2 SVGAGI. The DNA of the CDR3 is TGTGCCTCTCAAGCGGGCAATCAGCCCCAGCATTTT. It codes for CASQAGNQPQHF.